This T cell receptor beta chain was retrieved from a study of blood T cell repertoires in COVID-19. At the level of the study: Acute and convalescent COVID-19 specimens originated in the United States, Italy and Spain.

The ends were cut back, 5 bases at V and 7 bases at J, with 17 bases in the middle. Germline V lookup: CDR1 MGHRA, CDR2 YSYEKL. The CDR3 consists of 15 residues. Measured with immunoSEQ multiplex PCR; TCRdb has only the in-frame clones, and not every one. In the table there are around 470,000 clones, less than 95% of which are singletons. Enrolled through a virtual design, the participants were between 18 and 89 years of age and came from about two dozen US areas. Each participant's cohort was designated according to participant-reported clinical history. Recovered Cohort 3 donors showed two negative PCRs, clearance, or symptom resolution.

The chain combines TRBV4-1 with TRBJ1-4; the D gene is possibly TRBD1 (5 bases). The receptor comes from a young man who had recovered from COVID-19. The sequenced material came from PBMCs or T cells enriched from blood (not recorded which). CDR3 DNA: TGCGCCAGCAGCACCAGACAGTCTGGGGTTGAAAAACTGTTTTTT. This sequence encodes CASSTRQSGVEKLFF.